The clone carrying this T cell receptor (beta chain) was counted once. Only in-frame clones appear in the TCRdb table, and some are missing; sequencing was by immunoSEQ multiplex PCR. The repertoire consists of 240,000 or so clones, with over 80% occurring once and the leading ten covering around 0.87%. This entry belongs to a study of blood T cell repertoires in COVID-19. For the study at large: Nucleic acid was either cDNA or gDNA, and it came from T cells, B-cell-depleted T cells, or PBMCs.

The CDR3 covers 14 residues. Germline CDR1 and CDR2: LGHDT and YNNKEL (reference sequence). V was cut by 6 bases and J by 2 bases, with 11 bases left in between. Participants, about 18 to 90 years old, spanned under 30 US areas. This TCR was sampled from a man in his fifties or sixties who had been exposed to COVID-19. The sample was PBMCs or T cells enriched from blood (not recorded which). The V call is TRBV3-1 (or the pseudogene TRBV3-2), the J call TRBJ1-3; weak D call: TRBD1 (5 bases). The CDR3 here is CASSLSGAGNTIYF. The CDR3 nucleotides are TGTGCCAGCAGTCTGTCGGGGGCTGGAAACACCATATATTTT.